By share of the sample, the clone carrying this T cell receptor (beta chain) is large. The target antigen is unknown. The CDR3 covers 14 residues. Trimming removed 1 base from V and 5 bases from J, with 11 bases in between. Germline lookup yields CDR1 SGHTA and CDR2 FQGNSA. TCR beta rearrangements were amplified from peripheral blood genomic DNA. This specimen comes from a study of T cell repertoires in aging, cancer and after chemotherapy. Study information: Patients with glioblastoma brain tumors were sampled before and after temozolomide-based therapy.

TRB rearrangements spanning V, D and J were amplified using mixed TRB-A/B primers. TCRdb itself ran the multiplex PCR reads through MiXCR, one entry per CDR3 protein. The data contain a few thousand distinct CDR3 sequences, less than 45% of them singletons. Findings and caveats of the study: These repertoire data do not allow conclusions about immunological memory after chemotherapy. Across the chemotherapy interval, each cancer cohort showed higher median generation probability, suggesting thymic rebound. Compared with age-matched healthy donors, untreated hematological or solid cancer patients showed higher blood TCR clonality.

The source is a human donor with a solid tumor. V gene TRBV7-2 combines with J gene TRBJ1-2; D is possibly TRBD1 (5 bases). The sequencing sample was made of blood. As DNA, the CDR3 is TGTGCCAGCAGCTTAGGTGGGACGGATTATGGCTACACCTTC. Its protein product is CASSLGGTDYGYTF. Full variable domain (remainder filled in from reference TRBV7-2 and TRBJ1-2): GAGVSQSPSNKVTEKGKDVELRCDPISGHTALYWYRQSLGQGLEFLIYFQGNSAPDKSGLPSDRFSAERTGGSVSTLTIQRTQQEDSAVYLCASSLGGTDYGYTFGSGTRLTVV.